Each of the 13 T cell receptor beta chains below was sequenced from the same sample in a study of shared T cell receptors in the human thymus. TCRdb's copy holds only in-frame clones and misses some; the assay was immunoSEQ multiplex PCR. In the table there are under 850,000 clones, more than 75% of which are singletons. These same data were also listed under a study on human thymus T cells.

Material: thymocytes. These receptors all stem from a boy under two years old with a congenital heart defect.

The J gene is TRBJ2-7, the V gene TRBV28; D is unresolved. This CDR3 spans 13 amino acids. V gave up 4 bases and J gave up 5 bases, with 12 bases separating them. CDR1 is MDHEN, CDR2 SYDVKM, per germline. Here the CDR3 reads CASSSRLENEQYF. CDR3 nucleotide sequence: TGTGCCAGCAGTTCCCGTTTAGAAAACGAGCAGTACTTC.

The chain employs TRBV6-5 and TRBJ1-1; 11 nucleotides line up with TRBD1. This CDR3 contains 14 residues. Germline V gene lookup returns CDR1 MNHEY and CDR2 SVGAGI. The V gene end was trimmed by 5 bases and the J gene end by 3 bases; junction bases not matched to a gene: 2. The CDR3 DNA sequence: TGTGCCAGCAGTGGGACAGGGGGAGACACTGAAGCTTTCTTT. Its translation: CASSGTGGDTEAFF.

V gene TRBV27 combines with J gene TRBJ1-2, with 8 bases that match TRBD1. The J segment lost 7 bases and the V segment lost 1 base, leaving 8 bases of the junction unmatched. The CDR3 runs to 15 residues. Germline lookup yields CDR1 MNHEY and CDR2 SMNVEV (reference sequence). For the CDR3, the DNA is TGTGCCAGCAGTTTATATCAACAGGGGGGAGGTGGCTACACCTTC. It specifies CASSLYQQGGGGYTF.

The chain uses TRBV27 and TRBJ1-5; the D gene is possibly TRBD1 (6 bases). V was clipped by 6 bases and J by 4 bases, with 13 bases between them. The CDR3 length is 14 residues. CDR1 MNHEY and CDR2 SMNVEV come from the germline V gene (reference sequence). This CDR3 reads CASSEDRRNQPQHF. The CDR3, as DNA: TGTGCCAGCAGCGAAGACAGGAGAAATCAGCCCCAGCATTTT.

The genes are TRBV7-6 and TRBJ2-7, with a possible D match to TRBD2 (6 bases). This CDR3 comprises 15 residues. CDR1 is SGHVS, CDR2 FNYEAQ, per germline. V dropped 6 bases and J dropped 3 bases, with 18 bases sitting between them. The CDR3 region has the DNA TGTGCCAGCAGACATGGCGGAGGGGTGGGCTACGAGCAGTACTTC. This gives the protein CASRHGGGVGYEQYF.

V gene TRBV11-2 combines with J gene TRBJ2-7; possibly TRBD1 for D (6 bases). V shed 1 base and J shed 1 base, with 11 bases lying between them. This CDR3 contains 15 residues. Germline V CDR1 and CDR2: SGHAT, FQNNGV. CDR3 DNA sequence: TGTGCCAGCAGCTTAGCCTGGGACAAGTCCTACGAGCAGTACTTC. Its translation: CASSLAWDKSYEQYF.

The chain couples TRBV27 to TRBJ2-7; TRBD1 might be the D (7 bases). The CDR3 covers 18 residues. V lost 4 bases, J lost 3 bases, and 25 bases lay in between. Germline-derived CDR1 and CDR2 are MNHEY and SMNVEV (reference sequence). CDR3 in amino acids: CASSSILGGQRMIYEQYF. In DNA form, the CDR3 reads TGTGCCAGCAGTTCTATTTTGGGGGGACAGAGAATGATCTACGAGCAGTACTTC.

The chain joins TRBV25-1 to TRBJ2-5; 9 bases map to TRBD1. Looked up from germline, CDR1 is MGHDK and CDR2 is SYGVNS. Losses at the gene ends were 5 bases for V and 3 bases for J; bases not matched to a gene: 10. The CDR3 covers 16 residues. The CDR3: CASSITGGSCEETQYF. CDR3 DNA sequence: TGTGCCAGCAGTATAACAGGGGGCTCGTGTGAAGAGACCCAGTACTTC.

This clone has a single count. The same CDR3 can be traced to other DNA sequences in this sample. The chain joins TRBV5-1 to TRBJ1-4; 7 positions match TRBD1. CDR1 is SGHRS and CDR2 is YFSETQ in the germline V gene. J gave up 8 bases and V 1 base, and 5 bases lay outside the gene matches. This CDR3 region has 14 residues. The DNA of the CDR3 is TGCGCCAGCAGCTTGAGGGGGCTAGGGGAAAAACTGTTTTTT. It encodes CASSLRGLGEKLFF.

This chain links TRBV27 with TRBJ1-5; D gene unclear. Germline V lookup: CDR1 MNHEY, CDR2 SMNVEV (reference sequence). This CDR3 region has 15 residues. Trimming shortened V by 3 bases and J by 6 bases, and 15 bases separated the two germline ends. The CDR3 coding sequence is TGTGCCAGCAGTTTGGAGGGTGGCGGGCTTCAGCCCCAGCATTTT. Encoded protein: CASSLEGGGLQPQHF.

The V gene is TRBV7-9, the J gene TRBJ2-7; 11 bases align to TRBD2. CDR3 length: 15 residues. Looked up from germline, CDR1 is SEHNR and CDR2 is FQNEAQ (reference sequence). V lost 1 base to trimming and J lost 3 bases; unmatched junction nucleotides: 2. The CDR3 DNA follows: TGTGCCAGCAGCTTAGGCACTAGCGGGAGCTACGAGCAGTACTTC. Protein sequence: CASSLGTSGSYEQYF.

V is TRBV6-4 and J is TRBJ2-2; possibly TRBD1 for D (6 bases). The germline gives CDR1 MRHNA, CDR2 SNTAGT. The ends were cut back, 6 bases at V and 0 bases at J, with 8 bases in the middle. CDR3 length equals 14 residues. In DNA form, the CDR3 reads TGTGCCAGCAGGGGACACCCGAACACCGGGGAGCTGTTTTTT. Protein product: CASRGHPNTGELFF.

This clone appeared once. The chain recombines TRBV5-1 with TRBJ2-6, with 9 bases that match TRBD1. The ends lost 4 bases at V and 2 bases at J; junction bases unmatched: 4. In germline, CDR1 is SGHRS, CDR2 YFSETQ. The CDR3 consists of 16 residues. CDR3 in DNA: TGCGCCAGCAGCGTCCGGACAGGGGCTGGGGCCAACGTCCTGACTTTC. This encodes CASSVRTGAGANVLTF.